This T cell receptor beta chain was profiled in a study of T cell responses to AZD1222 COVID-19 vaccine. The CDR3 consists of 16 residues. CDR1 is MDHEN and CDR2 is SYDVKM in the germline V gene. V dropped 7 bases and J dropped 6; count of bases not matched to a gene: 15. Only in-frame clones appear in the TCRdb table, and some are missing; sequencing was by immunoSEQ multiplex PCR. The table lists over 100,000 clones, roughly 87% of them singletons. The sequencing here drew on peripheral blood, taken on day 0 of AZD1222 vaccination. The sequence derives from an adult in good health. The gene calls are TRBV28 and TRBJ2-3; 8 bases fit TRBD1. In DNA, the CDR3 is TGTGCCAGCACTCACTTGCGGACAGGGCTACTGGATACGCAGTATTTT. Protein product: CASTHLRTGLLDTQYF.